A selection of T cell receptor beta chains follows, all from one sample in a study of regulatory T cells in long-lasting Graves disease. TCRdb itself ran the multiplex PCR reads through MiXCR, one entry per CDR3 protein. The sample holds over 500,000 distinct CDR3 sequences, about 16% seen once. These data were also filed under a second study, of T cells in Graves' hyperthyroidism and ophthalmopathy.

Source: peripheral blood mononuclear cells (PBMCs), taken at new diagnosis, from a patient treated with antithyroid drugs. All receptors derive from a man between 18 and 35 years old with Graves disease. CDR3s include the opening cysteine and the closing phenylalanine or tryptophan. The listing skips clone size in some rows; elsewhere it reads once, few, many or a size class.

>TRBJ2-7|TRBV5-4|.
CASSLGRRTGIYEQYF
>TRBJ2-3|TRBV5-1|many
CASSLGASADLFGTQYF
>TRBJ1-2|TRBV27|.
CASKSGYGYTF
>TRBJ1-6|TRBV5-1|.
CASSASGQGDSPLHF
>TRBJ2-1|TRBV9|few
CASSVDPTGGSYNEQFF
>TRBJ2-6|TRBV27|few
CASSLRVEGANVLTF
>TRBJ2-1|TRBV12-3/TRBV12-4|.
CASTIGQGAINEQFF
>TRBJ2-3|TRBV19|few
CASRAPGRVPEDTQYF
>TRBJ2-2|TRBV12-3/TRBV12-4|.
CASNSAGELFF
>TRBJ2-7|TRBV18|many
CASQRQGTDEQYF
>TRBJ1-1|TRBV7-2|many
CASSPSWNTEAFF
>TRBJ1-4|TRBV28|many
CASSRDATNEKLFF
>TRBJ1-2|TRBV7-9|.
CASSLGADYLRGYTF